This T cell receptor beta chain came from a study of Ad26.COV2.S vaccination and SARS-CoV-2 variants. Study context: The donor belonged to the COV1001 Ad26.COV2.S trial arm. The study, taken as a whole, reports: Vaccinated and placebo-treated recipients had similar non-spike TCR breadth.

Points on this clone: The antigen is undetermined.

CDR1 is SGHRS and CDR2 is YFSETQ in the germline V gene. CDR3 length: 15 residues. V shed 3 bases, J shed 5 bases, and the junction held 9 bases outside the gene matches. Described treatment: around 19 received Ad26.COV2.S at low or high dose, single or two shots; about 5 received placebo; per-sample allocation not given. The study sampled participants on day 63 after the first vaccine or placebo injection. It was an adult aged 18-55 years in Boston who was the donor. Sequencing was performed with immunoSEQ multiplex PCR; in TCRdb, only in-frame clones are kept and a portion is missing. Here the sample spans hundreds of thousands of clones, 70% to 90% being singletons.

The rearrangement joins TRBV5-1 to TRBJ1-2; TRBD1 agrees at 8 bases. Specimen: peripheral blood, collected in a trial of Ad26.COV2.S vaccine versus placebo. This clonotype was sampled from a person between 18 and 60 years old who received the Ad26.COV2.S COVID-19 vaccine or a placebo. CDR3 bases: TGCGCCAGCAGCTCTCGACAGGGGACGGGATATGGCTACACCTTC. Its translation is CASSSRQGTGYGYTF.